This is a list of T cell receptor beta chains from one sample in a study of siplizumab effects on memory and regulatory T cells. Only in-frame clones appear in the TCRdb table, and some are missing; sequencing was by immunoSEQ multiplex PCR. The sample lists approximately 100,000 clones, 90% to 95% occurring once. The sequenced sample consisted of non-Treg CD4+ T cells sorted from blood. The receptors shown here come from a human donor in good health. CDR3s leave out the opening cysteine and the closing phenylalanine or tryptophan.

v_gene	j_gene	CDR3aa
TRBV7-5	TRBJ1-1	VRSLSGQGEANTEAF
TRBV7-3	TRBJ1-2	ASSLMAGEGYGYT
TRBV4-1	TRBJ2-3	ASSLLGMADTQY
TRBV7-8	TRBJ2-7	ASSLARTDYEQY
TRBV5-8	TRBJ1-5	ASSPGLVFGQPQH
TRBV7-2	TRBJ2-3	ASSYGTVADTQY
TRBV19	TRBJ2-3	ASRGEPTPGLGEDTQY
TRBV7-3	TRBJ1-1	ASSTGKEEAF
TRBV6-6	TRBJ1-1	ASSYRGGIEAF
TRBV7-9	TRBJ1-1	ASSRRETMNTEAF
TRBV9	TRBJ1-2	ASSSDRAPNYGYT
TRBV9	TRBJ2-1	ASTQEGGGYNEQF
TRBV7-3	TRBJ2-2	ASSSDRGHTGELF
TRBV7-2	TRBJ2-5	ASSRGRYQETQY
TRBV9	TRBJ2-5	ASSPQTVTETQY
TRBV29-1	TRBJ2-6	SARAGTESSGANVLT
TRBV7-3	TRBJ2-3	ASSLLASDTQY
TRBV18	TRBJ1-1	ASSPLWMNTEAF
TRBV28	TRBJ2-7	ASSTGTSSDEQY
TRBV5-1	TRBJ1-1	ASSLGRAPGNTEAF
TRBV19	TRBJ1-6	ASSILGEASPLH
TRBV9	TRBJ2-3	ASNDRRGRKDVDTQY
TRBV7-9	TRBJ1-2	ASSPPGYGYT
TRBV19	TRBJ1-1	ASSSRQGNTEAF
TRBV5-1	TRBJ2-1	ASSLASGGSEQF
TRBV9	TRBJ1-5	ASSAGGGPDRTGPKPQH
TRBV18	TRBJ2-5	ASTKTRNQETQY
TRBV18	TRBJ2-1	ASSPGTSPNEQF
TRBV15	TRBJ2-3	ATSGGADTQY
TRBV19	TRBJ1-2	ASSIRRTDSFGYT
TRBV5-4	TRBJ2-2	ASMSGGDTGELF
TRBV5-5	TRBJ2-5	ASSFSSGQETQY
TRBV4-3	TRBJ1-6	ASSQALAGSSPLH
TRBV19	TRBJ1-2	ASSISRGGDYGYT
TRBV27	TRBJ2-7	ASSPKPPRTQKYEQY
TRBV7-2	TRBJ1-4	ASSLGGATPNEKLF
TRBV30	TRBJ1-2	AWSNMQGASGYT
TRBV5-6	TRBJ2-1	ASRGLAGSSYNEQF
TRBV11-2	TRBJ1-1	ASTSAGGTEAF
TRBV14	TRBJ2-1	ASSQAAGSYNEQF
TRBV18	TRBJ2-7	ASSPRSQGPAYEQY
TRBV9	TRBJ2-5	ASSVGDQQY
TRBV7-8	TRBJ1-3	ASSYDRAGNTIY
TRBV4-1	TRBJ1-2	ASSPEIRGNYGYT
TRBV5-1	TRBJ1-5	ASSFGTGDQPQH
TRBV7-3	TRBJ1-1	ASKPGGVSTEAF
TRBV20-1	TRBJ1-1	SAKRSEAF
TRBV29-1	TRBJ2-5	SVELGETQY
TRBV5-1	TRBJ2-1	ASSDMAGDGSYNEQF
TRBV6-6	TRBJ2-5	ASSYSSNRAQY
TRBV27	TRBJ2-1	ASSLGDPRGNEQF
TRBV18	TRBJ2-2	ASSLGLAGTGELF